A single sample gave rise to the 5 T cell receptor beta chains below, sequenced in a study of blood T cell repertoires in COVID-19. Sequencing was performed with immunoSEQ multiplex PCR; in TCRdb, only in-frame clones are kept and a portion is missing. The sample holds under 300,000 clones, over 75% seen once. The sample comprised peripheral blood. These receptors all come from a woman aged 25 to 39 with acute or convalescent COVID-19.

This sequence joins TRBV10-3 and TRBJ2-3; the D gene is possibly TRBD2 (5 bases). Trimming stripped 7 bases from V and 0 bases from J, with 17 bases between. Looked up from germline, CDR1 is ENHRY and CDR2 is SYGVKD. This CDR3 contains 16 residues. CDR3 sequence: CAIKASGRPSTDTQYF. The DNA for the CDR3 is TGTGCCATCAAGGCCAGCGGACGTCCCAGCACAGATACGCAGTATTTT.

The CDR3 DNA is TGTGCCAGCAGCTTGCGGGTTAAGGGGGAGCTGTTTTTT. Protein: CASSLRVKGELFF. The chain combines TRBV5-4 with TRBJ2-2, with D unresolved. Trimming cost V 1 base and J 8 bases, with 9 bases left between them. Germline CDR1 SGHNT, CDR2 YYREEE (reference sequence). The CDR3 extends over 13 amino acids.

The chain links TRBV7-6 to TRBJ2-7; 10 bases agree with TRBD2. With V trimmed by 2 bases and J by 3 bases, 4 bases remained unmatched. The CDR3 contains 15 residues. Germline V gene lookup returns CDR1 SGHVS and CDR2 FNYEAQ. CDR3 amino acids: CASSLRTSGVYEQYF. CDR3 in DNA: TGTGCCAGCAGCTTACGGACTAGCGGCGTCTACGAGCAGTACTTC.

V is TRBV3-1 (or the pseudogene TRBV3-2) and J is TRBJ2-1; a weak D match, TRBD1 (5 bases). V dropped 5 bases and J dropped 9 bases, with 26 bases sitting between them. CDR3 size: 17 residues. Germline CDR1 LGHDT, CDR2 YNNKEL (reference sequence). CDR3 loop: CASSKTKARAGYGEQFF. DNA for the CDR3: TGTGCCAGCAGCAAAACGAAAGCCAGGGCCGGGTACGGTGAGCAGTTCTTC.

This clone was picked up one time. The rearrangement uses TRBV18 and TRBJ2-7, with D possibly TRBD1 on 6 matching bases. The CDR3 consists of 16 residues. Trimming removed 6 bases at V and 2 bases at J, with 20 bases between. Germline values: CDR1 KGHSH, CDR2 LQKENI. The CDR3 region has the DNA TGTGCCAGCTCCCCCTTACAGGGTTCTTTTACCTACGAGCAGTACTTC. It yields the protein CASSPLQGSFTYEQYF.